This TCR beta chain comes out of a study of STAT5B mutations in CD4+ large granular lymphocyte leukemia. Findings and caveats of the study: Patient CD4-sorted repertoires stayed more clonal than healthy ones after leukemic-clone removal. Compared with healthy controls (2/35), patient top clones favored TRBV06 (8/27).

For this clone: Its antigen is currently unknown.

Germline lookup yields CDR1 SQVTM and CDR2 ANQGSEA. Trimming left V 4 bases short and J 3 bases short, with 10 bases between. CDR3 length: 12 residues. Methods used by the authors: A productive frequency of 2.59 x 10-5 was the lowest detectable. The table came from immunoSEQ multiplex PCR; TCRdb's copy has only in-frame clones and leaves some out. The V and J calls and clone size come from that table; D and trimming were worked out from the DNA. The sample lists approximately 35,000 clones, about 70% occurring once. The rearrangement links TRBV29-1 to TRBJ2-7; D is perhaps TRBD1 (5 bases). Sample: CD4+ T cells from blood buffy coats. This TCR was sampled from a human donor in good health. The DNA of the CDR3 is TGCAGCGTTGGACAGCTTAACTACGAGCAGTACTTC. Translated, it gives CSVGQLNYEQYF.